The following is a T cell receptor (beta chain) sequence with its context. Its antigen is undetermined. This CDR3 region has 13 residues. Unmatched junction bases numbered 2, after V lost 2 bases and J lost 3 bases. The V gene's germline CDR1 is SGHKS and CDR2 YYEKEE (reference sequence). This record comes from a study of PD-1 blockade in classical Hodgkin lymphoma. Study-wide results and caveats: The study found that TCR diversity rose significantly by C4D1 in CD4+ but not CD8+ cells. Nivolumab initiated under 1 year post-ASCT led to patient exclusion.

Autologous stem cell transplantation was followed by relapse in every patient, and brentuximab vedotin exposure varied. Classifying best responses yielded complete response, partial response or progressive disease. Here immunoSEQ multiplex PCR was the method, and the copy in TCRdb shows in-frame clones only, minus some. The sample includes approximately 25,000 clones, approximately 69% seen only once; the top ten take approximately 3.5%. This specimen was peripheral blood mononuclear cells (PBMCs), taken at baseline. The receptor was isolated from a human donor with classical Hodgkin lymphoma. The genes are TRBV5-5 and TRBJ2-7; 7 nucleotides match TRBD1. CDR3 nucleotides: TGTGCCAGCAGCTTACAGGGGAACTACGAGCAGTACTTC. Translating gives CASSLQGNYEQYF.